A single sample gave rise to the 3 T cell receptor beta chains below, sequenced in a study of blood T cells in healthy people across ages. With a J-beta primer mix and a sample-barcoded 5' primer, a second PCR ran 7 to 11 cycles. TCRdb re-called the 5' RACE reads with MiXCR, one entry per CDR3 protein. The sample has 800,000 or so distinct CDR3 sequences, under 80% seen once. Sequenced input: blood. The origin of the receptors is a man aged 30 to 45 in good health.

The chain combines TRBV4-2 with TRBJ1-4, with TRBD1 as a possible D gene (6 bases). This CDR3 contains 20 residues. Germline assignment: CDR1 LGHNA and CDR2 YNFKEQ. V was cut by 2 bases and J by 0 bases, with 22 bases left in between. CDR3 in amino acids: CASSQLPGQTSWATNEKLFF. CDR3 sequence (DNA): TGTGCCAGCAGCCAACTCCCCGGACAGACAAGTTGGGCAACTAATGAAAAACTGTTTTTT.

This chain connects TRBV27 to TRBJ2-7, with TRBD1 matching 7 bases. There are 14 residues in the CDR3. The trim removed 5 bases at V and 5 bases at J, leaving 9 bases unmatched. Germline assignment: CDR1 MNHEY and CDR2 SMNVEV (reference sequence). The CDR3 protein is CASSPGGPDDEQYF. CDR3 DNA: TGTGCCAGCAGTCCAGGGGGACCGGACGACGAGCAGTACTTC.

This clonotype has more than one count but fewer than ten. The V and J genes are TRBV3-1 and TRBJ1-1, with TRBD1 matching 7 bases. After removal of 0 bases from V and 5 bases from J, the junction contained 3 bases not matched to a gene. Germline V gene lookup returns CDR1 LGHDT and CDR2 YNNKEL (reference sequence). The CDR3 spans 14 residues. The CDR3 DNA is TGTGCCAGCAGCCAAGACCAGGGGGGGACTGAAGCTTTCTTT. This codes for CASSQDQGGTEAFF.